Only a few counts were recorded for the clone carrying this T cell receptor (beta chain). Original methodology: Amplification of reference gene primers was used by the study to estimate nucleated cell counts. Here immunoSEQ multiplex PCR was the method, and the copy in TCRdb shows in-frame clones only, minus some. D and trimming come from the DNA, and the V and J calls and clone size come from that table. The data hold some 330,000 clones, with 75% to 90% observed a single time. This specimen comes from a study of blood T cell repertoires in COVID-19. Cohorts were based on clinical histories the participants reported. This TCR derives from a man aged 30 to 45 who had recovered from COVID-19. Material: PBMCs or T cells enriched from blood (not recorded which).

The CDR3 region is CASSQEEWGHEAFF. For the CDR3, the DNA is TGTGCCAGCAGCCAAGAGGAGTGGGGGCATGAAGCTTTCTTT. V gene TRBV3-1 (or the pseudogene TRBV3-2) combines with J gene TRBJ1-1; TRBD1 might be the D (6 bases). The germline gives CDR1 LGHDT, CDR2 YNNKEL (reference sequence). V shed 0 bases and J shed 7 bases, with 12 bases lying between them. The CDR3 sequence is 14 residues long.